A single sample is the source of the 32 T cell receptor beta chains below, sequenced in a study of blood T cells in healthy people across ages. A second PCR, run for about 7 to 12 cycles, used a sample-barcoded 5' primer plus a J-beta primer mix. TCRdb reanalysed the 5' RACE reads using MiXCR and keeps one entry per CDR3 protein. The profile shows 1.5 million to 2 million distinct CDR3 sequences, 28% of them singletons. The sample comprised blood. The receptors come from a woman in her twenties or thirties in good health.

The chain couples TRBV30 to TRBJ2-4; TRBD2 is a possible D gene (6 bases). CDR1 GTSNPN and CDR2 SVGIG come from the germline V gene (reference sequence). V was cut by 1 base and J by 8 bases, with 12 bases left in between. This CDR3 has 13 amino acids. The CDR3 sequence is CAWSAGEGYIQYF. DNA of the CDR3: TGTGCCTGGAGTGCGGGGGAAGGGTACATTCAGTACTTC.

The rearrangement uses TRBV2 and TRBJ2-5; 8 bases fit TRBD2. V trimming: 6 bases; J trimming: 3 bases; junction bases outside the gene matches: 6. The CDR3 has 14 amino acids. Germline assignment: CDR1 SNHLY and CDR2 FYNNEI. The CDR3 bases are TGTGCCAGCAGCAATAGCGGGACCGAAGAGACCCAGTACTTC. Protein: CASSNSGTEETQYF.

This chain links TRBV30 with TRBJ2-5, with D uncertain. CDR1 and CDR2 (germline): GTSNPN, SVGIG (reference sequence). Between the trimmed V and J ends, which lost 0 bases and 3 bases, there was a span of 11 bases. The CDR3 contains 14 residues. The CDR3 here is CAWSVGLYEETQYF. The CDR3 DNA follows: TGTGCCTGGAGTGTAGGTCTTTATGAAGAGACCCAGTACTTC.

A remark on this clonotype: This may be a read error, as it is one base from a much larger clone. The chain employs TRBV27 and TRBJ2-4, with D possibly TRBD1 on 5 matching bases. The V gene lost 7 bases and the J gene lost 13 bases, with 14 bases spanning the gap. The CDR3 totals 11 residues. Germline lookup yields CDR1 MNHEY and CDR2 SMNVEV (reference sequence). The CDR3 protein is CASIWGNEQYF. CDR3 DNA: TGTGCCAGCATCTGGGGCAATGAGCAGTACTTC.

This clonotype came up many times. This rearrangement joins TRBV10-1 to TRBJ2-7; D is unresolved. The CDR3 extends over 14 amino acids. The V end lost 0 bases, the J end lost 5 bases, and 11 bases lay between the germline ends. Germline V lookup: CDR1 WNHNN, CDR2 SYGVQD (reference sequence). The CDR3 reads CASSESPGGDEQYF. In DNA form, the CDR3 reads TGCGCCAGCAGTGAGTCGCCCGGTGGGGACGAGCAGTACTTC.

This chain joins TRBV28 and TRBJ1-2; weak D call: TRBD1 (5 bases). There are 14 residues in the CDR3. The V gene lost 2 bases and the J gene lost 5 bases, with 12 bases spanning the gap. Per the germline V gene, CDR1 is MDHEN and CDR2 is SYDVKM. CDR3 sequence reads: CASSLIGVEYGYTF. The DNA of the CDR3 is TGTGCCAGCAGTTTAATAGGGGTGGAGTATGGCTACACCTTC.

The chain joins TRBV28 to TRBJ1-2; maybe TRBD1 (5 bases). The V end lost 5 bases, the J end lost 8 bases, and 21 bases lay between the germline ends. The CDR3 runs to 15 residues. CDR1 MDHEN and CDR2 SYDVKM come from the germline V gene. CDR3 sequence: CASSRWGGERRGYTF. The CDR3 region has the DNA TGTGCCAGCAGTCGCTGGGGGGGGGAGCGACGCGGCTACACCTTC.

This clonotype was seen only a few times. The V gene is TRBV6-5, the J gene TRBJ2-3; the D gene is possibly TRBD2 (5 bases). This CDR3 spans 13 amino acids. The V end was cut by 7 bases, the J end by 0 bases, with 8 bases between. Germline CDR1 is MNHEY and CDR2 is SVGAGI. In DNA form, the CDR3 reads TGTGCCAGCACCGAGGGAAGCACAGATACGCAGTATTTT. Translation gives CASTEGSTDTQYF.

This clonotype was counted only a few times. This chain joins TRBV10-3 and TRBJ2-1; tentatively, D is TRBD2 (6 bases). V gave up 1 base and J gave up 4 bases, with 11 bases separating them. This CDR3 is built from 15 residues. Germline CDR1 ENHRY, CDR2 SYGVKD. CDR3 in amino acids: CAISEFGGKYNEQFF. The CDR3 DNA reads as TGTGCCATCAGTGAGTTTGGGGGGAAGTACAATGAGCAGTTCTTC.

This clonotype was observed many times. The chain recombines TRBV20-1 with TRBJ2-7; D not resolved. Germline CDR1 reads DFQATT; CDR2 reads SNEGSKA (reference sequence). This CDR3 is 16 amino acids long. Between the trimmed V and J ends, which lost 5 bases and 6 bases, there was a span of 26 bases. CDR3 in DNA: TGCAGTGCTCATCTTCCGGGTCGAATTAAGATTGGCGAGCAGTACTTC. This codes for CSAHLPGRIKIGEQYF.

V and J are TRBV4-3 and TRBJ1-4, with TRBD1 as a possible D gene (5 bases). Germline V gene lookup returns CDR1 LGHNA and CDR2 YSLEER. Trimming removed 0 bases from V and 8 bases from J, with 13 bases in between. CDR3 length: 15 amino acids. The CDR3 here is CASSQETGPSEKLFF. CDR3 nucleotide sequence: TGCGCCAGCAGCCAAGAAACAGGTCCCTCGGAAAAACTGTTTTTT.

A remark on this clonotype: Germline and junction disagree at one end, which may indicate a read error. The rearrangement joins TRBV20-1 to TRBJ2-1, with D possibly TRBD2 on 6 matching bases. The germline CDR1 and CDR2 sequences are DFQATT and SNEGSKA (reference sequence). This CDR3 contains 15 residues. In DNA, the CDR3 is TGCAGTGCTAGAGATACGGGGACTGGGGGAAATGAGCGGTTCTTC. This codes for CSARDTGTGGNERFF.

The chain has TRBV5-6 and TRBJ2-7, with 8 bases identical to TRBD1. The J call is in doubt because the DNA end fits TRBJ2-5 better. Germline V lookup: CDR1 SGHDT, CDR2 YYEEEE. There are 17 residues in the CDR3. This CDR3 reads CASSLRTGIFRRETQYF. In DNA, the CDR3 is TGTGCCAGCAGCTTACGGACAGGGATTTTTCGCCGGGAGACCCAGTACTTC.

The sample holds a few counts of this clonotype. The rearrangement uses TRBV12-3 or TRBV12-4 and TRBJ1-2, with 7 positions matching TRBD1. The CDR3 extends over 12 amino acids. The trim removed 2 bases at V and 9 bases at J, leaving 3 bases unmatched. The CDR3 region is CASSLTGESYTF. Written as DNA, the CDR3 is TGTGCCAGCAGTTTAACAGGGGAGAGCTACACCTTC.

This clonotype turned up a few times. The rearrangement joins TRBV7-9 to TRBJ2-3; no clear D. This CDR3 has 15 residues. V was clipped by 4 bases and J by 0 bases, with 11 bases between them. Germline assignment: CDR1 SEHNR and CDR2 FQNEAQ (reference sequence). CDR3 protein: CASSSSMSSTDTQYF. In DNA form, the CDR3 reads TGTGCCAGCAGCTCCTCGATGAGCAGCACAGATACGCAGTATTTT. The full variable domain, in which reference TRBV7-9 and TRBJ2-3 provide the parts outside the CDR3, is DTGVSQNPRHKITKRGQNVTFRCDPISEHNRLYWYRQTLGQGPEFLTYFQNEAQLEKSRLLSDRFSAERPKGSFSTLEIQRTEQGDSAMYLCASSSSMSSTDTQYFGPGTRLTVL.

This clonotype came up a few times. This rearrangement joins TRBV7-9 to TRBJ2-1; TRBD2 is a possible D gene (5 bases). Germline V gives CDR1 SEHNR, CDR2 FQNEAQ (reference sequence). The CDR3 totals 15 residues. The germline V and J ends were trimmed by 1 base and 5 bases, with 12 bases remaining between them. CDR3 sequence reads: CASSLGTTRDNEQFF. The CDR3 region has the DNA TGTGCCAGCAGCTTAGGGACCACTAGGGACAATGAGCAGTTCTTC.

About this clonotype: Likely a read error: the CDR3 ends without its conserved phenylalanine or tryptophan. This sequence joins TRBV18 and TRBJ1-1, with D perhaps matching TRBD1 (5 bases). The V end lost 3 bases, the J end lost 1 base, and 9 bases lay between the germline ends. Germline-derived CDR1 and CDR2 are KGHSH and LQKENI. The length of the CDR3 is 14 residues. The DNA of the CDR3 is TGTGCCAGCTCACCGGGACGGGCGAACACTGAAGCTTTCTTG. Residues: CASSPGRANTEAFL.

The rearrangement joins TRBV5-5 to TRBJ1-2; D may be TRBD1 (6 bases). Trimming removed 4 bases at V and 6 bases at J, with 13 bases between. CDR3 size: 13 residues. Germline V gene lookup returns CDR1 SGHKS and CDR2 YYEKEE (reference sequence). The CDR3 nucleotides read TGTGCCAGCAGCCGATCAGGGGCAGATGGCTACACCTTC. It specifies CASSRSGADGYTF. The variable domain in full, completed from reference TRBV5-5 and TRBJ1-2, reads DAGVTQSPTHLIKTRGQQVTLRCSPISGHKSVSWYQQVLGQGPQFIFQYYEKEERGRGNFPDRFSARQFPNYSSELNVNALLLGDSALYLCASSRSGADGYTFGSGTRLTVV.

Comment on this clonotype: This may be a read error: a much more frequent sequence differs by one nucleotide. The chain carries TRBV20-1 and TRBJ2-7, with 7 bases matching TRBD1. Germline V gene sequence: CDR1 DFQATT, CDR2 SNEGSKA (reference sequence). CDR3 length: 14 residues. Here the CDR3 reads CGARGQTKAYEQYF. In nucleotides, the CDR3 is TGCGGTGCTAGGGGACAGACTAAGGCCTACGAGCAGTACTTC.

The V and J genes are TRBV24-1 and TRBJ1-2; D call uncertain. Germline CDR1 and CDR2: KGHDR and SFDVKD. This CDR3 has 13 residues. V was shortened by 3 bases and J by 9 bases, with 13 bases between the two germline ends. The CDR3 here is CATSDPLGSSYTF. In nucleotides, the CDR3 is TGTGCCACCAGTGATCCTCTCGGTTCAAGCTACACCTTC.

The chain is built from TRBV20-1 and TRBJ2-7, with D perhaps TRBD1 (5 bases). V lost 6 bases, J lost 0 bases, and 12 bases lay in between. From germline, CDR1 is DFQATT and CDR2 SNEGSKA (reference sequence). This CDR3 is built from 13 residues. CDR3 in amino acids: CSASGLSSYEQYF. The CDR3, as DNA: TGCAGTGCCTCAGGGCTGAGCTCCTACGAGCAGTACTTC.

The J gene is TRBJ2-1, the V gene TRBV24-1; D unclear. V dropped 6 bases and J dropped 8 bases, with 7 bases sitting between them. Per germline, CDR1 KGHDR and CDR2 SFDVKD. The CDR3 runs 11 residues. The chain's CDR3 is CATSHPHEQFF. Written as DNA, the CDR3 is TGTGCCACCAGTCATCCCCATGAGCAGTTCTTC.

V gene TRBV12-3 or TRBV12-4 combines with J gene TRBJ2-7, with 12 bases lining up with TRBD2. The V gene end was trimmed by 7 bases and the J gene end by 5 bases; junction bases not matched to a gene: 3. The CDR3 consists of 13 residues. This CDR3 reads CASTWTSGNEQYF. CDR3 in DNA: TGTGCCAGCACCTGGACTAGCGGGAACGAGCAGTACTTC.

The chain couples TRBV5-5 to TRBJ2-1, with 7 bases aligning to TRBD1. There are 12 residues in the CDR3. V gave up 2 bases and J gave up 10 bases; unmatched junction bases: 3. Germline CDR1 reads SGHKS; CDR2 reads YYEKEE (reference sequence). The CDR3, as DNA: TGTGCCAGCAGCTTACAGGGGCTGGAGCAGTTCTTC. It encodes CASSLQGLEQFF.

About this clonotype: Germline is not matched at one junction end, which may reflect a read error. V and J are TRBV2 and TRBJ2-4, with 10 bases identical to TRBD2. The J call is in doubt because the DNA end fits TRBJ2-7 better. Germline assignment: CDR1 SNHLY and CDR2 FYNNEI. This CDR3 has 15 residues. DNA for the CDR3: TGTGCCGGCAGTGGTAGCGGGAGGCGGCTCTACGAGCAGTACTTC. Translated, it gives CAGSGSGRRLYEQYF.

The J gene is TRBJ1-2, the V gene TRBV7-9; TRBD1 is a possible D gene (6 bases). Germline V lookup: CDR1 SEHNR, CDR2 FQNEAQ (reference sequence). The CDR3 covers 18 residues. Trimming pared 4 bases from V and 4 bases from J, leaving 25 bases between. The CDR3 nucleotides read TGTGCCAGCAGCTCTAGCCCGGGCAGGGGAGACTCTAGCTATGGCTACACCTTC. Amino acid sequence: CASSSSPGRGDSSYGYTF.

This clonotype was found many times. This sequence joins TRBV6-4 and TRBJ2-1, with D unclear. V lost 2 bases to trimming and J lost 5 bases, with 1 base between them. Germline CDR1 MRHNA, CDR2 SNTAGT. The CDR3 totals 11 residues. The CDR3: CASSDHNEQFF. CDR3 nucleotides: TGTGCCAGCAGTGACCACAATGAGCAGTTCTTC.

This clonotype has just a few counts. The CDR3 loop is CASSEMAGGVFETQYF. In nucleotides, the CDR3 is TGTGCCAGCAGTGAAATGGCGGGGGGCGTCTTTGAGACCCAGTACTTC. V usage is TRBV2 and J usage is TRBJ2-5; 8 bases fit TRBD2. With V trimmed by 2 bases and J by 5 bases, 10 bases remained unmatched. The CDR3 is made up of 16 amino acids. Germline CDR1 and CDR2: SNHLY and FYNNEI.

The V gene is TRBV18, the J gene TRBJ2-5, with 9 bases matching TRBD2. Trimming cost V 0 bases and J 5 bases; bases outside gene matches: 1. Per the germline V gene, CDR1 is KGHSH and CDR2 is LQKENI. This CDR3 contains 14 residues. CDR3 sequence (DNA): TGTGCCAGCTCACCACCTAGCGGGGGTGAGACCCAGTACTTC. It translates to CASSPPSGGETQYF. The whole variable domain, remainder taken from reference TRBV18 and TRBJ2-5, is NAGVMQNPRHLVRRRGQEARLRCSPMKGHSHVYWYRQLPEEGLKFMVYLQKENIIDESGMPKERFSAEFPKEGPSILRIQQVVRGDSAAYFCASSPPSGGETQYFGPGTRLLVL.

This clonotype occurred a few times. The chain is built from TRBV28 and TRBJ1-5, with a weak D call TRBD1 (5 bases). The germline CDR1 and CDR2 sequences are MDHEN and SYDVKM. This CDR3 spans 15 amino acids. V shed 10 bases and J shed 6 bases, with 22 bases lying between them. The CDR3 DNA reads as TGTGCCATTTCAGGGCAGGAGGCGAGGGGTCAGCCCCAGCATTTT. Its protein is CAISGQEARGQPQHF.

This clonotype was recorded once. V is TRBV7-2 and J is TRBJ2-4; 12 nucleotides match TRBD2. The ends lost 1 base at V and 4 bases at J; junction bases unmatched: 5. The CDR3 is made up of 17 amino acids. Germline CDR1 and CDR2: SGHTA and FQGNSA. Here the CDR3 reads CASSLVWTSGAKNIQYF. Here the CDR3 DNA reads TGTGCCAGCAGCTTAGTTTGGACTAGCGGGGCAAAAAACATTCAGTACTTC. The full variable domain, with the rest looked up from reference TRBV7-2 and TRBJ2-4, is GAGVSQSPSNKVTEKGKDVELRCDPISGHTALYWYRQSLGQGLEFLIYFQGNSAPDKSGLPSDRFSAERTGGSVSTLTIQRTQQEDSAVYLCASSLVWTSGAKNIQYFGAGTRLSVL.

Comments on this clonotype: One end of the junction does not line up with germline, which may come from a read error. The J gene is TRBJ2-3, the V gene TRBV27, with 7 bases matching TRBD1. This CDR3 has 10 residues. Germline CDR1 and CDR2: MNHEY and SMNVEV (reference sequence). In nucleotides, the CDR3 is TGTGCCGGCAGGGGGGATACGCAGTATTTT. As protein: CAGRGDTQYF.